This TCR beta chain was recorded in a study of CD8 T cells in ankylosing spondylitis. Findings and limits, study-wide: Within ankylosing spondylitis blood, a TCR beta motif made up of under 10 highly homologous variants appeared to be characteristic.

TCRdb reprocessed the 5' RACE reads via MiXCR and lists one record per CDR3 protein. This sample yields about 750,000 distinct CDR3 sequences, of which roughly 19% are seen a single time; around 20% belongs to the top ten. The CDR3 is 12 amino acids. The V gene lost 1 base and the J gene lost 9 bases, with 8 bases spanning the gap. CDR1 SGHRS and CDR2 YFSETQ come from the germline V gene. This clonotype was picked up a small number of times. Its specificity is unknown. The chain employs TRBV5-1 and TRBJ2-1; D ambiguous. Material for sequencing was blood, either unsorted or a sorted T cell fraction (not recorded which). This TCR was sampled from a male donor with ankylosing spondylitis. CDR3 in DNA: TGCGCCAGCAGCTTGCTCACTACTGAGCAGTTCTTC. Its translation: CASSLLTTEQFF.